This T cell receptor (beta chain) comes out of a study of T-cell memory formation after mild COVID-19. Points from the study as a whole: Contracting CD4+ clones were located mainly in CM and EM, and CD8+ clones in EMRA. The SARS-CoV-2 specificity of second-wave clones reaching peak at day 37 remained unverified. Later expanders leaned CD4+, whereas clones that contracted between day 15 and 85 were balanced CD4/CD8.

The authors produced TCR alpha and TCR beta cDNA libraries with sample barcodes and UMIs by 5'RACE using constant-segment primers. One entry per CDR3 protein, called by TCRdb with MiXCR from the 5' RACE reads. The table has roughly 150,000 distinct CDR3 sequences, over 10% seen once. The germline V and J ends were trimmed by 0 bases and 3 bases, with 14 bases remaining between them. Germline V gives CDR1 LGHNA, CDR2 YSLEER. The CDR3 contains 17 residues. This clonotype was picked up a small number of times. Its antigen is not known. The clonotype was recovered from a man aged 18 to 35 who had mild COVID-19 (a few samples of this study predate the infection). Cell type and time point are not known. Sequencing used PBMCs or a T cell subset sorted from them (not recorded which). The chain is built from TRBV4-3 and TRBJ1-4; D is undetermined. This chain's CDR3 is CASSQDGGRLANEKLFF. The CDR3 DNA sequence: TGCGCCAGCAGCCAAGATGGTGGGAGGTTGGCTAATGAAAAACTGTTTTTT.